The rows below give T cell receptor beta chains drawn from one sample of a study of breast tumors, draining lymph nodes, adjacent tissues. TCRdb reprocessed the multiplex PCR reads via MiXCR and lists one record per CDR3 protein. The table records approximately 130,000 distinct CDR3 sequences, 21% of them present only once. The sequenced material came from axillary lymph node tissue. These receptor sequences come from a female donor with breast cancer. Some clones in this sample may be carry-over from other donors' samples. The CDR3 runs from the conserved cysteine through the conserved F or W. D genes are given only for firm matches. Size values are once, few and many counts, or a class for expanded clones, and some rows have none.

cdr3_nt	cdr3_aa	v_call	j_call	d_call	clone_size
TGTGCCAGCACCTTGGGACTCTCCTACGAGCAGTACTTC	CASTLGLSYEQYF	TRBV28	TRBJ2-7	.	few
TGTGCCAGCAGCCACGAAGGGGGGGGCCCACACCTCCAGCCCCAGCATTTT	CASSHEGGGPHLQPQHF	TRBV11-3	TRBJ1-5	.	few
TGCGCCAGCAGCTTGGTTAGGGGAGACTACGAGCAGTACTTC	CASSLVRGDYEQYF	TRBV5-1	TRBJ2-7	.	many
TGTGCCAGCAGCAGGGGGACTAGCGCCCGGCAGTTCTTC	CASSRGTSARQFF	TRBV6-1	TRBJ2-1	TRBD2	.
TGTGCCACCGGACGGGGGCAGGGAGAGACCCAGTACTTC	CATGRGQGETQYF	TRBV6-1	TRBJ2-5	.	many
TGTGCCAGCAAAGAACAGGGCAATCAGCCCCAGCATTTT	CASKEQGNQPQHF	TRBV2	TRBJ1-5	.	many
TGTGCCAGCAGTGCCTCAGATACGCAGTATTTT	CASSASDTQYF	TRBV27	TRBJ2-3	.	many
TGTGCCAGTAGTATAGCGGGAGGTGTGAATGAGCAGTTCTTC	CASSIAGGVNEQFF	TRBV19	TRBJ2-1	TRBD2	many
TGTGCCAGCAGCGTAGGGCGACTAGCGGGAGGGCCGTGGAATGAGCAGTTCTTC	CASSVGRLAGGPWNEQFF	TRBV9	TRBJ2-1	TRBD2	many
TGTGCCAGCAGTCTCGGCGGGGGGTTAAGATCACCCCTCCACTTT	CASSLGGGLRSPLHF	TRBV12-3/TRBV12-4	TRBJ1-6	.	many
TGTGCCAGCTCACCGGCGGCGAACACTGAAGCTTTCTTT	CASSPAANTEAFF	TRBV18	TRBJ1-1	.	.
TGTGCCAGTAGTATCGCCGGACTAGCGAACTACGAGCAGTACTTC	CASSIAGLANYEQYF	TRBV19	TRBJ2-7	TRBD2	many
TGCGCCAGCAGCAAGCGCCAAGATACGCAGTATTTT	CASSKRQDTQYF	TRBV5-1	TRBJ2-3	.	many
TGCAGTGCTAGAGTGTTAGGGTTCGCAGATGGCTACACCTTC	CSARVLGFADGYTF	TRBV20-1	TRBJ1-2	.	many
TGCAGTGCTGAAGGGACAACTTTTCCCCGAGATACGCAGTATTTT	CSAEGTTFPRDTQYF	TRBV20-1	TRBJ2-3	.	many
TGCGCCAGCAGCCCCTTGGGCGGGAGGGCCACATCCGATGAGCAGTTCTTC	CASSPLGGRATSDEQFF	TRBV4-1	TRBJ2-1	TRBD2	many
TGCGCCAGCAGCACCGGGACTAGCGGCCCACCCAAGAACTTC	CASSTGTSGPPKNF	TRBV5-1	TRBJ2-7	TRBD2	many
TGTGCCAGCAGCGTAGATCTGGGAGGCACAGATACGCAGTATTTT	CASSVDLGGTDTQYF	TRBV9	TRBJ2-3	.	many
TGTGCCAGCACCCAAATGGGGCTAGCGGGAGAGACCCAGTACTTC	CASTQMGLAGETQYF	TRBV2	TRBJ2-5	TRBD2	many
TGTGCCAGCGGCCCTTCCGGGACTAGCGCTGGGGATACGCAGTATTTT	CASGPSGTSAGDTQYF	TRBV27	TRBJ2-3	TRBD2	many
TGTGCCAGCAGCTTAACCCGACAGGGGTCAGATACGCAGTATTTT	CASSLTRQGSDTQYF	TRBV11-2	TRBJ2-3	TRBD1	many
TGTGCCAGCAGCTTGGGACTCATAGGGGTCTACGAGCAGTACTTC	CASSLGLIGVYEQYF	TRBV5-6	TRBJ2-7	.	many
TGCGCCAGCAGCTTAACAGGGACCGGGGAGCTGTTTTTT	CASSLTGTGELFF	TRBV5-1	TRBJ2-2	.	many
TGTGCCAGCAGCAGGGTTGTCAATCAGCCCCAGCATTTT	CASSRVVNQPQHF	TRBV6-1	TRBJ1-5	.	.
TGTGCCTGGAGTGGATTATCGGGACTAGCGGGACTCAATGAGCAGTTCTTC	CAWSGLSGLAGLNEQFF	TRBV30	TRBJ2-1	TRBD2	many
TGTGCCAGCAATGGACAGGGCTACAATGAGCAGTTCTTC	CASNGQGYNEQFF	TRBV2	TRBJ2-1	TRBD1	many
TGTGCCAGCAGACCACAGGGTATTAACGAGCAGTACTTC	CASRPQGINEQYF	TRBV28	TRBJ2-7	.	few
TGTGCCACCAGGGCAAAATCCGAGCCGGCGAGGACCGGGGAGCTGTTTTTT	CATRAKSEPARTGELFF	TRBV15	TRBJ2-2	.	many
TGTGCCTGGAGTGGACTGCCGTACCAAGAGACCCAGTACTTC	CAWSGLPYQETQYF	TRBV30	TRBJ2-5	.	many
TGTGCCACCAGTGTGGGGGAGAACTATGGCTACACCTTC	CATSVGENYGYTF	TRBV24-1	TRBJ1-2	.	many
TGCAGCGTCCAACCTGACAGGGGGACGTTTCTAGGTCAGCCCCAGCATTTT	CSVQPDRGTFLGQPQHF	TRBV29-1	TRBJ1-5	TRBD1	many
TGTGCCAGCAGTCCGGGTGGTTCACCCCTCCACTTT	CASSPGGSPLHF	TRBV12-3/TRBV12-4	TRBJ1-6	.	many
TGCAGCGTTGAGTCAGCAGGGGGCAGTGGCTATGGCTACACCTTC	CSVESAGGSGYGYTF	TRBV29-1	TRBJ1-2	TRBD1	many
TGTGCCAGCTCGACCGGGGCAGGGGCCTACGAGCAGTACTTC	CASSTGAGAYEQYF	TRBV18	TRBJ2-7	.	many
TGTGCCACCACCCACCCCCTGGGCGAGGGCGCCCACGAGCAGTACTTC	CATTHPLGEGAHEQYF	TRBV10-3	TRBJ2-7	.	many
TGTGCCAGCAGCGTACGAGGGCTCTACGAGCAGTACTTC	CASSVRGLYEQYF	TRBV7-2	TRBJ2-7	.	.
TGTGCCAGTAGTAACATACAGGCTAACTATGGCTACACCTTC	CASSNIQANYGYTF	TRBV19	TRBJ1-2	.	once
TGTGCCACCCGATCGACAGAGAGCTACGAGCAGTACTTC	CATRSTESYEQYF	TRBV2	TRBJ2-7	.	many
TGTGCCAGCAGCGAGGAGGGCTATAGCAATCAGCCCCAGCATTTT	CASSEEGYSNQPQHF	TRBV9	TRBJ1-5	.	many
TGTGCCAGCAGCGCAGGGGAGGTGGAGACCCAGTACTTC	CASSAGEVETQYF	TRBV5-8	TRBJ2-5	.	many
TGTGCCTGGAGTGGGGACAGGTCTGGCTACACCTTC	CAWSGDRSGYTF	TRBV30	TRBJ1-2	TRBD1	few
TGTGCCAGTTCGGGGGGTAGCGGGCTATACAATGAGCAGTTCTTC	CASSGGSGLYNEQFF	TRBV19	TRBJ2-1	TRBD2	many
TGTGCCAGCAGCGTAGTGGGTGACTCCTACGAGCAGTACTTC	CASSVVGDSYEQYF	TRBV9	TRBJ2-7	.	many
TGCGCCAGCAGCCAAGGGCTCTTAAATACGAATGGCTACACCTTC	CASSQGLLNTNGYTF	TRBV4-1	TRBJ1-2	.	many
TGTGCCAGCAGCTTAACGGGGAACACCTACAATGAGCAGTTCTTC	CASSLTGNTYNEQFF	TRBV7-3	TRBJ2-1	.	many
TGTGCCGCTTGTGAGGGACAGGGCTACGAGCAGTACTTC	CAACEGQGYEQYF	TRBV6-1	TRBJ2-7	TRBD1	many